This T cell receptor (beta chain) was retrieved from a study of blood T cell repertoires in COVID-19. Some clones are missing from TCRdb's copy, which holds only in-frame ones; the method was immunoSEQ multiplex PCR. The sample lists around 250,000 clones, approximately 84% seen once, with about 1.9% in the top ten. Sample: peripheral blood. The sequence was obtained from a woman older than 75 with acute or convalescent COVID-19.

CDR3 residues: CASRTGNEKLFF. Written as DNA, the CDR3 is TGTGCCAGCAGGACAGGAAATGAAAAACTGTTTTTT. The rearrangement links TRBV6-5 to TRBJ1-4, with D perhaps matching TRBD1 (6 bases). The CDR3 is 12 residues long. Per the germline V gene, CDR1 is MNHEY and CDR2 is SVGAGI. V was trimmed by 6 bases and J by 5 bases, leaving 7 bases between them.